Shown below are 25 T cell receptor beta chains from a single sample sequenced in a study of CD8 T cells in Susac syndrome. Random hexamers served to reverse transcribe roughly 0.45 to 1 ug RNA. TCRdb processed the immunoSEQ multiplex PCR reads anew with MiXCR; each CDR3 protein has one entry. The profile shows 200,000 or so distinct CDR3 sequences, 85% to 95% of them singletons. The sequenced sample consisted of CD8+ T cells from PBMCs. Receptor source: a human donor with Susac syndrome.

CDR3 loop: CASSLGANSPEAFF. The CDR3 region has the DNA TGTGCCAGCAGCTTAGGGGCCAACAGCCCTGAAGCTTTCTTT. V and J are TRBV13 and TRBJ1-1; D call uncertain. The germline CDR1 and CDR2 sequences are PRHDT and FYEKMQ (reference sequence). This CDR3 comprises 14 residues. V gave up 0 bases and J gave up 6 bases, with 11 bases separating them.

The chain is built from TRBV5-6 and TRBJ1-1, with D possibly matching TRBD1 (5 bases). The CDR3 has 12 residues. V gave up 4 bases and J gave up 10 bases, with 14 bases separating them. Germline values: CDR1 SGHDT, CDR2 YYEEEE. CDR3 DNA: TGTGCCAGCAGCCCAGGGCGGGGGAGAGCTTTCTTT. Residues: CASSPGRGRAFF.

The rearrangement joins TRBV7-9 to TRBJ2-7, with 9 bases that match TRBD2. CDR1 SEHNR and CDR2 FQNEAQ come from the germline V gene (reference sequence). This CDR3 spans 17 amino acids. V dropped 1 base and J dropped 5; count of bases not matched to a gene: 12. This CDR3 reads CASSLVSAGGGFHEQYF. In DNA form, the CDR3 reads TGTGCCAGCAGCTTAGTAAGCGCGGGAGGGGGTTTCCACGAGCAGTACTTC.

The chain has TRBV12-3 or TRBV12-4 and TRBJ2-3; TRBD2 matches 8 bases. V lost 6 bases and J lost 1; bases outside the gene matches: 12. The CDR3 has 17 residues. CDR3 nucleotides: TGTGCCAGCAGAAACTCCCGGTGGCGGGAGGGCACAGATACGCAGTATTTT. This sequence encodes CASRNSRWREGTDTQYF.

CDR3 residues: CSASWAQETQYF. CDR3 bases: TGCAGTGCCTCGTGGGCTCAAGAGACCCAGTACTTC. The chain carries TRBV20-1 and TRBJ2-5; D call uncertain. The CDR3 loop spans 12 amino acids. V lost 6 bases and J lost 2, with 10 bases in between. Per the germline V gene, CDR1 is DFQATT and CDR2 is SNEGSKA (reference sequence).

The V gene is TRBV19, the J gene TRBJ2-6; TRBD2 aligns across 14 bases. Germline lookup yields CDR1 LNHDA and CDR2 SQIVND (reference sequence). CDR3 size: 20 residues. Trimming cost V 5 bases and J 4 bases; bases outside gene matches: 13. CDR3 sequence: CASSLGLAGGVSQGANVLTF. CDR3 bases: TGTGCCAGTAGTCTCGGACTAGCGGGGGGCGTATCTCAAGGGGCCAACGTCCTGACTTTC.

The chain links TRBV30 to TRBJ2-3; D perhaps matches TRBD2 (5 bases). The CDR3 is 15 amino acids. Germline values: CDR1 GTSNPN, CDR2 SVGIG (reference sequence). The CDR3 DNA is TGTGCTTACAACAAGTGGGAGATTAGCACAGATACGCAGTATTTT. Translated: CAYNKWEISTDTQYF. Full variable domain (rest looked up from reference TRBV30 and TRBJ2-3): SQTIHQWPATLVQPVGSPLSLECTVEGTSNPNLYWYRQAAGRGLQLLFYSVGIGQISSEVPQNLSASRPQDRQFILSSKKLLLSDSGFYLCAYNKWEISTDTQYFGPGTRLTVL.

The V call is TRBV20-1, the J call TRBJ2-5; D assignment may be TRBD1 or TRBD2 (5 bases each). Germline V gene data show CDR1 as DFQATT and CDR2 as SNEGSKA (reference sequence). Trimming took off 5 bases at V and 0 bases at J, with 10 bases between the two ends. The CDR3 totals 13 residues. The chain's CDR3 is CSARDQYQETQYF. CDR3 bases: TGCAGTGCTCGGGACCAGTACCAAGAGACCCAGTACTTC.

The rearrangement uses TRBV19 and TRBJ2-1; D possibly corresponds to TRBD1 (6 bases). There are 13 residues in the CDR3. Germline V gene sequence: CDR1 LNHDA, CDR2 SQIVND (reference sequence). V was shortened by 9 bases and J by 3 bases, with 12 bases between the two germline ends. The CDR3 loop is CASQTGIYNEQFF. CDR3 DNA: TGTGCCAGCCAGACAGGTATCTACAATGAGCAGTTCTTC. Full variable domain (rest looked up from reference TRBV19 and TRBJ2-1): DGGITQSPKYLFRKEGQNVTLSCEQNLNHDAMYWYRQDPGQGLRLIYYSQIVNDFQKGDIAEGYSVSREKKESFPLTVTSAQKNPTAFYLCASQTGIYNEQFFGPGTRLTVL.

The CDR3 sequence: CSARLAINNEQFF. CDR3 sequence (DNA): TGCAGTGCTAGACTAGCTATAAACAATGAGCAGTTCTTC. This chain joins TRBV20-1 and TRBJ2-1, with a possible D match to TRBD2 (5 bases). CDR3 length: 13 amino acids. CDR1 and CDR2 (germline): DFQATT, SNEGSKA (reference sequence). V was pared by 2 bases and J by 5 bases, with 10 bases between.

The rearrangement links TRBV27 to TRBJ1-1; 12 bases line up with TRBD1. Trimming removed 8 bases from V and 4 bases from J; junction bases left unmatched: 14. The CDR3 spans 17 residues. CDR1 and CDR2 from the germline V gene are MNHEY and SMNVEV (reference sequence). The CDR3 bases are TGTGCCAGCGGCGGAGGGACAGGGGGCGCGTTCGGCACTGAAGCTTTCTTT. Translating it yields CASGGGTGGAFGTEAFF.

This rearrangement joins TRBV10-2 to TRBJ2-7; 9 positions match TRBD2. V shed 7 bases, J shed 5 bases, and the junction held 15 bases outside the gene matches. Germline V lookup: CDR1 WSHSY, CDR2 SAAADI. The CDR3 consists of 16 residues. CDR3 sequence reads: CASMHNSPGLADEQYF. Written as DNA, the CDR3 is TGCGCCAGCATGCATAACTCCCCGGGACTAGCTGACGAGCAGTACTTC.

This chain connects TRBV5-1 to TRBJ1-6; D might be TRBD1 (5 bases). The CDR3 length is 14 residues. Looked up from germline, CDR1 is SGHRS and CDR2 is YFSETQ. Deletions cut 2 bases from V and 8 bases from J, with 11 bases between. CDR3 sequence reads: CASSFSGKDSPLHF. The CDR3, as DNA: TGCGCCAGCAGCTTCTCAGGGAAAGATTCACCCCTCCACTTT.

The V gene is TRBV7-8, the J gene TRBJ2-1; D possibly corresponds to TRBD2 (5 bases). Germline V lookup: CDR1 SGHVS, CDR2 FQNEAQ. Trimming shortened V by 9 bases and J by 0 bases, and 12 bases separated the two germline ends. The CDR3 is made up of 14 amino acids. CDR3 DNA sequence: TGTGCCAGTGGGGAGATTAGCTCCTACAATGAGCAGTTCTTC. It encodes CASGEISSYNEQFF.

The chain joins TRBV27 to TRBJ1-1; D ambiguous. Trimming took 4 bases from V and 1 from J, leaving 13 bases between them. The germline CDR1 and CDR2 sequences are MNHEY and SMNVEV (reference sequence). The CDR3 runs to 15 residues. CDR3 DNA: TGTGCCAGCAGTTACCCCGGGCGGGAGAACACTGAAGCTTTCTTT. It encodes CASSYPGRENTEAFF.

The chain carries TRBV7-2 and TRBJ2-7; 15 bases agree with TRBD2. Germline V gene lookup returns CDR1 SGHTA and CDR2 FQGNSA. CDR3 length: 16 residues. V lost 5 bases and J lost 5; bases outside the gene matches: 7. The CDR3 loop is CASSPSGTSGRHEQYF. The CDR3 nucleotides read TGTGCCAGCAGCCCCTCCGGGACTAGCGGGAGGCACGAGCAGTACTTC.

The chain combines TRBV6-5 with TRBJ2-7; D could derive from TRBD1 or TRBD2 (6 bases each). The germline V gene has CDR1 MNHEY and CDR2 SVGAGI. The CDR3 covers 14 residues. V was clipped by 2 bases and J by 3 bases, with 11 bases between them. CDR3 in amino acids: CASSYRGEVYEQYF. The CDR3, as DNA: TGTGCCAGCAGTTACAGGGGGGAGGTCTACGAGCAGTACTTC.

The chain links TRBV4-2 to TRBJ1-1; D is unclear. V lost 0 bases and J lost 0, with 8 bases in between. The CDR3 runs to 15 residues. Germline V CDR1 and CDR2: LGHNA, YNFKEQ. CDR3 sequence reads: CASSQDYGLNTEAFF. In nucleotides, the CDR3 is TGTGCCAGCAGCCAAGATTACGGTTTGAACACTGAAGCTTTCTTT.

The chain combines TRBV11-2 with TRBJ2-1, with D hard to call. This CDR3 has 12 amino acids. CDR1 and CDR2 from the germline V gene are SGHAT and FQNNGV. With 3 bases removed from V and 9 bases from J, the gap between germline ends came to 9 bases. CDR3 region: CASSFGTTEQFF. In DNA form, the CDR3 reads TGTGCCAGCAGCTTTGGTACTACTGAGCAGTTCTTC.

The V call is TRBV27, the J call TRBJ2-3; D not certain. The CDR3 extends over 16 amino acids. Trimming removed 2 bases from V and 4 bases from J, with 16 bases in between. Germline lookup yields CDR1 MNHEY and CDR2 SMNVEV (reference sequence). CDR3 region: CASSLDVGSLADTQYF. Here the CDR3 DNA reads TGTGCCAGCAGTTTAGACGTAGGGTCCCTCGCAGATACGCAGTATTTT.

The rearrangement joins TRBV4-2 to TRBJ2-5, with 13 bases lining up with TRBD2. The CDR3 sequence is 17 residues long. The V and J ends lost 0 bases and 5 bases, in that order; junction bases with no gene match: 6. Germline loops: CDR1 LGHNA, CDR2 YNFKEQ. The DNA of the CDR3 is TGTGCCAGCAGCCAAGAAGAACTAGCGGGAGGGAGGGAGACCCAGTACTTC. It specifies CASSQEELAGGRETQYF.

The chain combines TRBV30 with TRBJ2-5; weak D call: TRBD2 (7 bases). The germline gives CDR1 GTSNPN, CDR2 SVGIG (reference sequence). The CDR3 sequence is 14 residues long. The V end was cut by 2 bases, the J end by 2 bases, with 12 bases between. As DNA, the CDR3 is TGTGCCTGGAGTAGGCGGGGGCCTCAAGAGACCCAGTACTTC. Translation gives CAWSRRGPQETQYF.

The V call is TRBV5-4, the J call TRBJ1-1, with 9 bases matching TRBD1. With 5 bases clipped from V and 1 base from J, the junction kept 6 bases outside the gene matches. The germline V gene has CDR1 SGHNT and CDR2 YYREEE (reference sequence). The CDR3 extends over 15 amino acids. The chain's CDR3 is CASRGPGQGNTEAFF. The CDR3 DNA is TGTGCCAGCAGGGGTCCGGGACAGGGGAACACTGAAGCTTTCTTT.

The chain couples TRBV4-1 to TRBJ2-1, with 7 bases fitting TRBD2. The CDR3 has 19 amino acids. After removal of 4 bases from V and 0 bases from J, the junction contained 15 bases not matched to a gene. Germline values: CDR1 MGHRA, CDR2 YSYEKL. In nucleotides, the CDR3 is TGCGCCAGCAGCCCGGCGGGTGCGGGGGTTTCCAGCTCCTACAATGAGCAGTTCTTC. This gives the protein CASSPAGAGVSSSYNEQFF.

The chain recombines TRBV4-1 with TRBJ1-2, with D hard to call. The germline V gene has CDR1 MGHRA and CDR2 YSYEKL. This CDR3 comprises 14 residues. Deletions cut 0 bases from V and 4 bases from J, with 9 bases between. In nucleotides, the CDR3 is TGCGCCAGCAGCCAAGATGTCAGGAGCTATGGCTACACCTTC. Residues: CASSQDVRSYGYTF.